One and the same sample provided the 23 T cell receptor beta chains below, sequenced in a study of blood T cell repertoires in COVID-19. Generated by immunoSEQ multiplex PCR, the TCRdb table keeps only in-frame clones and is missing some. This sample yields around 250,000 clones, of which around 82% are seen a single time; approximately 6% belongs to the top ten. Sequenced: peripheral blood. The receptors shown here come from a man older than 75 with acute or convalescent COVID-19.

This clone was picked up many times. V and J are TRBV12-3 or TRBV12-4 and TRBJ1-4; D is unresolved. The V gene lost 8 bases and the J gene lost 1 base, with 5 bases spanning the gap. The length of the CDR3 is 12 residues. As DNA, the CDR3 is TGTGCCAGCTGTAGAACTAATGAAAAACTGTTTTTT. This gives the protein CASCRTNEKLFF.

The chain recombines TRBV29-1 with TRBJ1-1; weak D call: TRBD1 (6 bases). The germline V and J ends were trimmed by 5 bases and 0 bases, with 10 bases remaining between them. The CDR3 spans 13 residues. Germline V CDR1 and CDR2: SQVTM, ANQGSEA. CDR3 protein: CSVFRGLNTEAFF. The CDR3 nucleotides are TGCAGCGTTTTCAGGGGACTGAACACTGAAGCTTTCTTT.

This chain links TRBV5-1 with TRBJ2-5, with TRBD2 matching over 7 bases. V lost 3 bases to trimming and J lost 4 bases; unmatched junction nucleotides: 9. Germline CDR1 SGHRS, CDR2 YFSETQ. The length of the CDR3 is 15 residues. CDR3 sequence reads: CASSYDGRRGETQYF. CDR3 DNA: TGCGCCAGCAGCTACGACGGGAGGCGAGGAGAGACCCAGTACTTC.

The rearrangement uses TRBV4-1 and TRBJ2-3, with 8 bases aligning to TRBD2. The CDR3 is made up of 15 amino acids. Trimming at V came to 2 bases and at J to 5 bases, leaving 6 bases not matched to a gene. Germline V gene lookup returns CDR1 MGHRA and CDR2 YSYEKL. The CDR3 sequence: CASSQTGGRGDTQYF. The CDR3 DNA is TGCGCCAGCAGCCAAACGGGAGGGAGGGGAGATACGCAGTATTTT.

V gene TRBV6-1 combines with J gene TRBJ2-7; TRBD1 agrees at 9 bases. The CDR3 has 16 residues. The V and J ends lost 4 bases and 3 bases, in that order; junction bases with no gene match: 10. Germline V gene lookup returns CDR1 MNHNS and CDR2 SASEGT. The CDR3 bases are TGTGCCAGCAGTGCGGACCCGGGACAGGGTGACTACGAGCAGTACTTC. Translated, it gives CASSADPGQGDYEQYF.

The chain uses TRBV25-1 and TRBJ2-4, with a weak D call TRBD2 (5 bases). The CDR3 runs 12 residues. The germline V and J ends were trimmed by 5 bases and 6 bases, with 8 bases remaining between them. Germline V gene sequence: CDR1 MGHDK, CDR2 SYGVNS. The CDR3 bases are TGTGCCAGCAGTTTCGAGGGAAACATTCAGTACTTC. It translates to CASSFEGNIQYF.

This clone has just one count. The rearrangement joins TRBV7-2 to TRBJ2-7, with 14 bases matching TRBD2. Trimming cost V 1 base and J 0 bases; bases outside gene matches: 5. The CDR3 has 18 amino acids. Germline V gene data show CDR1 as SGHTA and CDR2 as FQGNSA. The chain's CDR3 is CASSLEAGTSGSSYEQYF. CDR3 nucleotide sequence: TGTGCCAGCAGCTTAGAGGCCGGGACTAGCGGGAGCTCCTACGAGCAGTACTTC.

V usage is TRBV12-3 or TRBV12-4 and J usage is TRBJ1-2; no firm D call. The CDR3 loop spans 13 amino acids. V was cut by 1 base and J by 8 bases, with 11 bases left in between. The CDR3 is CASSLGRAGGYTF. CDR3 DNA sequence: TGTGCCAGCAGTTTAGGGCGGGCCGGAGGCTACACCTTC.

The V call is TRBV28, the J call TRBJ2-3, with D perhaps TRBD2 (5 bases). V was clipped by 3 bases and J by 4 bases, with 11 bases between them. The CDR3 extends over 14 amino acids. Per germline, CDR1 MDHEN and CDR2 SYDVKM. The DNA for the CDR3 is TGTGCCAGCAGTTTTAGGCTCGGGGCAGATACGCAGTATTTT. Amino acids: CASSFRLGADTQYF.

The genes are TRBV15 and TRBJ2-7, with TRBD1 identical over 10 bases. The CDR3 contains 14 residues. Trimming removed 5 bases from V and 3 bases from J; junction bases left unmatched: 4. CDR1 is LNHNV, CDR2 YYDKDF, per germline (reference sequence). Here the CDR3 DNA reads TGTGCCACCAGCGGCCGGGACAGGGGCTACGAGCAGTACTTC. This sequence encodes CATSGRDRGYEQYF. Full variable domain (missing parts from reference TRBV15 and TRBJ2-7): DAMVIQNPRYQVTQFGKPVTLSCSQTLNHNVMYWYQQKSSQAPKLLFHYYDKDFNNEADTPDNFQSRRPNTSFCFLDIRSPGLGDTAMYLCATSGRDRGYEQYFGPGTRLTVT.

The chain recombines TRBV4-1 with TRBJ2-7; 8 bases fit TRBD2. The CDR3 loop spans 15 amino acids. In germline, CDR1 is MGHRA, CDR2 YSYEKL. V lost 1 base, J lost 2 bases, and 4 bases stayed unmatched. The DNA for the CDR3 is TGCGCCAGCAGCCAAGCGGGAGGGCCCCCCTACGAGCAGTACTTC. Translated: CASSQAGGPPYEQYF.

CDR3 loop: CASSVDGGNTGELFF. In DNA, the CDR3 is TGTGCCAGCAGCGTAGATGGGGGGAATACCGGGGAGCTGTTTTTT. J is TRBJ2-2 and V is TRBV9; a weak D match, TRBD2 (6 bases). The V end lost 0 bases, the J end lost 5 bases, and 11 bases lay between the germline ends. Germline lookup yields CDR1 SGDLS and CDR2 YYNGEE. The CDR3 sequence is 15 residues long.

In nucleotides, the CDR3 is TGTGCCAGCAGCCACAGGGTGGTTGGGGATACGCAGTATTTT. This sequence encodes CASSHRVVGDTQYF. The chain joins TRBV3-1 (or the pseudogene TRBV3-2) to TRBJ2-3; possible D gene TRBD1, 5 bases. Germline CDR1 reads LGHDT; CDR2 reads YNNKEL (reference sequence). The V end lost 3 bases, the J end lost 6 bases, and 13 bases lay between the germline ends. The CDR3 sequence is 14 residues long.

This sequence joins TRBV5-5 and TRBJ2-7; maybe TRBD2 (5 bases). Germline V CDR1 and CDR2: SGHKS, YYEKEE (reference sequence). This CDR3 is built from 15 residues. Trimming removed 0 bases at V and 7 bases at J, with 17 bases between. CDR3 nucleotide sequence: TGTGCCAGCAGCTTGGCCACGTCGGGGAGAGGGGAGCAGTACTTC. Translating it yields CASSLATSGRGEQYF.

The count of this clone is one. This sequence joins TRBV5-4 and TRBJ2-7; 8 nucleotides align to TRBD2. This CDR3 is 16 amino acids long. V was pared by 0 bases and J by 7 bases, with 12 bases of the junction left unmatched. Germline V CDR1 and CDR2: SGHNT, YYREEE (reference sequence). CDR3 loop: CASSLDPTSGAGEQYF. The DNA for the CDR3 is TGTGCCAGCAGCTTGGACCCTACTAGCGGAGCAGGGGAGCAGTACTTC.

The rearrangement joins TRBV2 to TRBJ1-6, with no clear D. V lost 6 bases to trimming and J lost 7 bases, with 16 bases between them. The CDR3 has 15 residues. Looked up from germline, CDR1 is SNHLY and CDR2 is FYNNEI. DNA for the CDR3: TGTGCCAGCAGGGGAACGACGGGGTTAAATTCACCCCTCCACTTT. Protein sequence: CASRGTTGLNSPLHF.

The J gene is TRBJ2-1, the V gene TRBV6-5; 11 nucleotides line up with TRBD2. Germline V CDR1 and CDR2: MNHEY, SVGAGI. Trimming cost V 8 bases and J 11 bases; bases outside gene matches: 8. CDR3 length equals 13 residues. CDR3 DNA: TGTGCCAGCGAGGCTAGCGGGGGGCCCCAGCAGTTCTTC. Its protein product is CASEASGGPQQFF.

V is TRBV2 and J is TRBJ2-7; maybe TRBD2 (6 bases). Trimming stripped 8 bases from V and 1 base from J, with 12 bases between. The length of the CDR3 is 13 residues. Germline CDR1 reads SNHLY; CDR2 reads FYNNEI. CDR3 sequence (DNA): TGTGCCAGCGTACGGGACTCTTCCTACGAGCAGTACTTC. It is translated as CASVRDSSYEQYF.

The V and J genes are TRBV7-2 and TRBJ1-2, with a weak D call TRBD1 (6 bases). CDR3 length equals 13 residues. In germline, CDR1 is SGHTA, CDR2 FQGNSA. Trimming shortened V by 4 bases and J by 2 bases, and 8 bases separated the two germline ends. CDR3 sequence reads: CASSSTGNYGYTF. The CDR3 coding sequence is TGTGCCAGCAGCTCCACAGGGAACTATGGCTACACCTTC.

This clone was counted a few times. The chain employs TRBV6-2 or TRBV6-3 and TRBJ2-7; TRBD1 matches 7 bases. V gave up 5 bases and J gave up 2 bases; unmatched junction bases: 6. The CDR3 has 14 residues. Germline CDR1 reads MNHEY; CDR2 reads SVGEGT. The CDR3: CASSGGQNPYEQYF. The CDR3 DNA reads TGTGCCAGCAGTGGGGGACAGAATCCCTACGAGCAGTACTTC.

The chain joins TRBV19 to TRBJ2-5, with TRBD1 matching 8 bases. This CDR3 has 15 residues. Looked up from germline, CDR1 is LNHDA and CDR2 is SQIVND (reference sequence). V shed 6 bases, J shed 6 bases, and the junction held 12 bases outside the gene matches. The CDR3 reads CASSASGTGSKTQYF. CDR3 nucleotides: TGTGCCAGTAGCGCCTCCGGGACAGGAAGCAAGACCCAGTACTTC.

V usage is TRBV5-4 and J usage is TRBJ1-6; D not certain. The V gene's germline CDR1 is SGHNT and CDR2 YYREEE (reference sequence). The CDR3 contains 12 residues. With 4 bases removed from V and 8 bases from J, the gap between germline ends came to 7 bases. The CDR3 loop is CASSTQYSPLHF. The CDR3 nucleotides read TGTGCCAGCAGCACCCAGTATTCACCCCTCCACTTT.

This clone was found once. The chain links TRBV3-1 (or the pseudogene TRBV3-2) to TRBJ2-7; D is perhaps TRBD2 (5 bases). Germline loops: CDR1 LGHDT, CDR2 YNNKEL (reference sequence). The ends were cut back, 0 bases at V and 2 bases at J, with 14 bases in the middle. The CDR3 totals 16 residues. This chain's CDR3 is CASSQDLWRVTYEQYF. CDR3 DNA: TGTGCCAGCAGCCAAGATCTTTGGCGGGTGACCTACGAGCAGTACTTC.